Presented here are 24 T cell receptor beta chains from one specimen sequenced in a study of shared clonotypes between healthy human individuals. The repertoire was sequenced with immunoSEQ multiplex PCR; TCRdb's copy has only in-frame clones and lacks some. The repertoire has 2 million to 2.5 million clones, approximately 94% of them found once; the top ten carry around 0.13%. Sample: naive CD4+ T cells sorted from blood. As to subset: CD45RA+ positively selected. These receptors all stem from a man aged 18 to 30 in good health.

The chain combines TRBV6-5 with TRBJ1-6; possible D gene TRBD1, 6 bases. The CDR3 loop spans 13 amino acids. Trimming pared 4 bases from V and 15 bases from J, leaving 16 bases between. Germline CDR1 reads MNHEY; CDR2 reads SVGAGI. CDR3 residues: CASSSDFGGLLHF. The CDR3 DNA reads as TGTGCCAGCAGTTCCGATTTCGGGGGGCTCCTCCACTTT.

This sequence joins TRBV10-3 and TRBJ2-3; D call uncertain. CDR3 length: 15 amino acids. Germline V gives CDR1 ENHRY, CDR2 SYGVKD. V dropped 3 bases and J dropped 2 bases, with 12 bases sitting between them. CDR3 nucleotides: TGTGCCATCAGTGAACCCGACACTTACACAGATACGCAGTATTTT. Its translation: CAISEPDTYTDTQYF.

This clone showed up just once. The chain combines TRBV5-6 with TRBJ2-3; 8 bases agree with TRBD1. Germline V gene lookup returns CDR1 SGHDT and CDR2 YYEEEE. The CDR3 spans 15 residues. The ends lost 2 bases at V and 0 bases at J; junction bases unmatched: 2. Here the CDR3 reads CASSFQGASTDTQYF. The DNA of the CDR3 is TGTGCCAGCAGCTTCCAGGGGGCGAGCACAGATACGCAGTATTTT.

The chain couples TRBV25-1 to TRBJ2-7, with D possibly TRBD1 on 6 matching bases. The germline V gene has CDR1 MGHDK and CDR2 SYGVNS. The CDR3 loop spans 16 amino acids. V was shortened by 4 bases and J by 7 bases, with 23 bases between the two germline ends. CDR3 nucleotide sequence: TGTGCCAGCAGTGCCCTCCTGAAGACAGGTGGCCAGGAGCAGTACTTC. Its translation: CASSALLKTGGQEQYF.

This chain joins TRBV30 and TRBJ1-1; D possibly corresponds to TRBD1 (5 bases). CDR3 length: 12 residues. The V end was cut by 1 base, the J end by 7 bases, with 10 bases between. Germline V CDR1 and CDR2: GTSNPN, SVGIG (reference sequence). CDR3 sequence: CAWSDQGFEAFF. As DNA, the CDR3 is TGTGCCTGGAGTGACCAGGGTTTTGAAGCTTTCTTT.

The rearrangement uses TRBV2 and TRBJ2-5; 13 nucleotides agree with TRBD2. Looked up from germline, CDR1 is SNHLY and CDR2 is FYNNEI. This CDR3 has 12 amino acids. After removal of 5 bases from V and 12 bases from J, the junction contained 3 bases not matched to a gene. The CDR3 nucleotides are TGTGCCAGCAGTCCAGGACTAGCGGGGGAGTACTTC. Its translation is CASSPGLAGEYF. Using reference TRBV2 and TRBJ2-5 for the parts outside the CDR3, the full variable domain is EPEVTQTPSHQVTQMGQEVILRCVPISNHLYFYWYRQILGQKVEFLVSFYNNEISEKSEIFDDQFSVERPDGSNFTLKIRSTKLEDSAMYFCASSPGLAGEYFGPGTRLLVL.

V usage is TRBV19 and J usage is TRBJ2-5, with 8 bases aligning to TRBD1. CDR3 length equals 14 residues. The germline gives CDR1 LNHDA, CDR2 SQIVND (reference sequence). Germline trimming cut 5 bases from V and 5 bases from J; bases unmatched to any gene: 7. The CDR3 DNA reads as TGTGCCAGTAGTGACAGGGGATACGGGGAGACCCAGTACTTC. Translated, it gives CASSDRGYGETQYF.

The chain combines TRBV5-1 with TRBJ1-1; D perhaps matches TRBD1 (5 bases). The CDR3 consists of 15 residues. V gave up 4 bases and J gave up 6 bases, with 19 bases separating them. The germline CDR1 and CDR2 sequences are SGHRS and YFSETQ. Here the CDR3 DNA reads TGCGCCAGCAGCCAGATGGGGCAGGGTAACTCTGAAGCTTTCTTT. It yields the protein CASSQMGQGNSEAFF.

The genes are TRBV30 and TRBJ1-1, with D tentatively TRBD1 (5 bases). Per the germline V gene, CDR1 is GTSNPN and CDR2 is SVGIG (reference sequence). This CDR3 spans 14 amino acids. V lost 2 bases and J lost 0, with 10 bases in between. The CDR3 is CAWSSGFVNTEAFF. Here the CDR3 DNA reads TGTGCCTGGAGTTCAGGGTTTGTGAACACTGAAGCTTTCTTT.

J is TRBJ1-1 and V is TRBV7-9, with TRBD1 as a possible D gene (5 bases). The CDR3 consists of 14 residues. Trimming removed 3 bases at V and 6 bases at J, with 14 bases between. CDR1 is SEHNR and CDR2 is FQNEAQ in the germline V gene (reference sequence). CDR3 loop: CASSFPGAVAEAFF. The CDR3 bases are TGTGCCAGCAGCTTCCCTGGGGCGGTAGCTGAAGCTTTCTTT.

CDR3 sequence (DNA): TGTGCCAGCACTACCCCAGCGGGGGCGAGCTCCTACGAGCAGTACTTC. As protein: CASTTPAGASSYEQYF. The chain recombines TRBV25-1 with TRBJ2-7, with 8 bases matching TRBD2. This CDR3 comprises 16 residues. Germline lookup yields CDR1 MGHDK and CDR2 SYGVNS. Germline trimming cut 7 bases from V and 0 bases from J; bases unmatched to any gene: 11.

Remarks on this clone: The same CDR3 can be traced to other DNA sequences in this sample. The V gene is TRBV5-1, the J gene TRBJ2-7; D possibly uses TRBD1 or TRBD2 (5 bases each). This CDR3 is 15 amino acids long. Germline V gene data show CDR1 as SGHRS and CDR2 as YFSETQ. With 0 bases removed from V and 1 base from J, the gap between germline ends came to 11 bases. DNA of the CDR3: TGCGCCAGCAGCTTGGGGGGGAGTGGTTCCTACGAGCAGTACTTC. It encodes CASSLGGSGSYEQYF.

This sequence joins TRBV4-1 and TRBJ1-3; TRBD1 matches 7 bases. The CDR3 loop spans 17 amino acids. V was pared by 1 base and J by 1 base, with 7 bases of the junction left unmatched. Germline V CDR1 and CDR2: MGHRA, YSYEKL. The CDR3 protein is CASSQGAGQISGNTIYF. The CDR3 nucleotides read TGCGCCAGCAGCCAAGGCGCGGGACAGATATCTGGAAACACCATATATTTT.

This rearrangement joins TRBV7-2 to TRBJ1-2; D is perhaps TRBD1 (6 bases). The CDR3 has 14 amino acids. Per germline, CDR1 SGHTA and CDR2 FQGNSA. Deletions cut 4 bases from V and 1 base from J, with 10 bases between. The CDR3 DNA follows: TGTGCCAGCAGCTGGGACACCTATAACTATGGCTACACCTTC. Translating gives CASSWDTYNYGYTF. Based on the CDR3 plus reference TRBV7-2 and TRBJ1-2, the full variable domain is GAGVSQSPSNKVTEKGKDVELRCDPISGHTALYWYRQSLGQGLEFLIYFQGNSAPDKSGLPSDRFSAERTGGSVSTLTIQRTQQEDSAVYLCASSWDTYNYGYTFGSGTRLTVV.

This sequence joins TRBV7-2 and TRBJ2-5; D unclear. The J call may be mistaken, given a closer DNA end match to TRBJ2-7. The CDR3 is 11 amino acids. The germline V gene encodes CDR1 SGHTA and CDR2 FQGNSA. CDR3 loop: CASSSRYEQYF. Here the CDR3 DNA reads TGTGCCAGCAGCTCCCGCTACGAGCAGTACTTC.

V usage is TRBV2 and J usage is TRBJ2-6; a weak D match, TRBD1 (5 bases). Per germline, CDR1 SNHLY and CDR2 FYNNEI. The CDR3 is 15 residues long. Trimming took 7 bases from V and 0 from J, leaving 10 bases between them. As DNA, the CDR3 is TGTGCCAGCAAGACGACAGTCTCTGGGGCCAACGTCCTGACTTTC. Encoded protein: CASKTTVSGANVLTF.

The chain combines TRBV15 with TRBJ1-3; D is undetermined. Germline CDR1 reads LNHNV; CDR2 reads YYDKDF (reference sequence). This CDR3 region has 14 residues. V was clipped by 4 bases and J by 0 bases, with 7 bases between them. CDR3: CATSMTISGNTIYF. The CDR3 bases are TGTGCCACCAGCATGACGATCTCTGGAAACACCATATATTTT. The full variable domain, in which reference TRBV15 and TRBJ1-3 provide the parts outside the CDR3, is DAMVIQNPRYQVTQFGKPVTLSCSQTLNHNVMYWYQQKSSQAPKLLFHYYDKDFNNEADTPDNFQSRRPNTSFCFLDIRSPGLGDTAMYLCATSMTISGNTIYFGEGSWLTVV.

The chain recombines TRBV5-1 with TRBJ1-2; D unclear. The germline V and J ends were trimmed by 1 base and 10 bases, with 17 bases remaining between them. The germline CDR1 and CDR2 sequences are SGHRS and YFSETQ. The length of the CDR3 is 14 residues. DNA of the CDR3: TGCGCCAGCAGCTTGACGCTACAGCCCCCTATCTACACCTTC. It yields the protein CASSLTLQPPIYTF.

The chain employs TRBV7-9 and TRBJ1-1; D is ambiguous. CDR1 SEHNR and CDR2 FQNEAQ come from the germline V gene (reference sequence). This CDR3 contains 15 residues. V was trimmed by 6 bases and J by 0 bases, leaving 14 bases between them. CDR3 sequence: CASSYNDGMNTEAFF. The CDR3 DNA is TGTGCCAGCAGTTACAATGACGGGATGAACACTGAAGCTTTCTTT.

With regard to this clone: One end of the junction fails to match germline, which may point to a read error. The chain couples TRBV6-6 to TRBJ1-1; the D gene is possibly TRBD1 (6 bases). The CDR3 totals 15 residues. The germline V gene encodes CDR1 MNHNY and CDR2 SVGAGI (reference sequence). The CDR3 DNA reads TGTGTCAGCAGCCACGGCGGGACAATGAACACTGAAGCTTTCTTT. This codes for CVSSHGGTMNTEAFF.

As regards this clone: The sample holds other DNA sequences that translate to the same CDR3. The genes are TRBV2 and TRBJ2-4, with a possible D match to TRBD1 (5 bases). V was shortened by 3 bases and J by 6 bases, with 6 bases between the two germline ends. Per germline, CDR1 SNHLY and CDR2 FYNNEI. This CDR3 region has 12 residues. CDR3 DNA: TGTGCCAGCAGTGACCAGGGAAACATTCAGTACTTC. Encoded protein: CASSDQGNIQYF.

The rearrangement joins TRBV2 to TRBJ1-5; TRBD1 agrees at 7 bases. Germline values: CDR1 SNHLY, CDR2 FYNNEI. The CDR3 sequence is 14 residues long. Trimming cost V 0 bases and J 7 bases; bases outside gene matches: 3. The CDR3 here is CASSEATGPQPQHF. The CDR3 coding sequence is TGTGCCAGCAGTGAAGCGACAGGGCCCCAGCCCCAGCATTTT.

The CDR3 is CASKSDRGSQETQYF. The CDR3 DNA sequence: TGTGCCAGCAAGTCCGACAGGGGAAGCCAAGAGACCCAGTACTTC. The rearrangement joins TRBV2 to TRBJ2-5; the match to TRBD1 covers 8 bases. Germline V gives CDR1 SNHLY, CDR2 FYNNEI. The trim removed 7 bases at V and 1 base at J, leaving 8 bases unmatched. The CDR3 is 15 residues long.

V is TRBV7-6 and J is TRBJ1-2, with TRBD1 as a possible D gene (5 bases). Germline values: CDR1 SGHVS, CDR2 FNYEAQ. V was shortened by 3 bases and J by 6 bases, with 17 bases between the two germline ends. The CDR3 is made up of 15 amino acids. CDR3 sequence reads: CASSFAGKGSDGYTF. The CDR3 DNA follows: TGTGCCAGCAGCTTTGCCGGGAAGGGGAGTGATGGCTACACCTTC.